This T cell receptor (beta chain) was identified during a study of blood T cells in healthy people across ages. There were at least 5.5 micrograms of total RNA extracted from every sample. Primed by a sample-barcoded 5' primer and a J-beta primer mix, a second PCR proceeded for roughly 6 to 12 cycles. TCRdb passed the 5' RACE reads through MiXCR, listing each CDR3 protein once. Of 950,000 to 1,200,000 distinct CDR3 sequences in the sample, around two fifths were seen once. V lost 5 bases and J lost 4; bases outside the gene matches: 6. The CDR3 is 14 residues long. In germline, CDR1 is SEHNR, CDR2 FQNEAQ (reference sequence).

The sample taken for sequencing was blood. This chain joins TRBV7-9 and TRBJ2-3, with 7 bases lining up with TRBD2. This TCR was recovered from a man aged 18 to 30 in good health. The DNA of the CDR3 is TGTGCCAGCAGCAGCCGGGACTATTCAGATACGCAGTATTTT. It specifies CASSSRDYSDTQYF.